One sample yielded the 21 T cell receptor beta chains listed below, sequenced in a study of blood T cell repertoires in COVID-19. Using immunoSEQ multiplex PCR, the repertoire was profiled, and TCRdb retains in-frame clones only, with some absent. The sample shows tens of thousands of clones, about 91% of them seen only once. Sequencing was done on a sample of peripheral blood. The source is a man aged 55-75 years with acute or convalescent COVID-19.

This clone appeared once. As DNA, the CDR3 is TGTGCCAGCAGCGATACAGGGATGGGGGCGGTGAGCAATCAGCCCCAGCATTTT. Protein sequence: CASSDTGMGAVSNQPQHF. This rearrangement joins TRBV6-2 or TRBV6-3 to TRBJ1-5, with TRBD1 as a possible D gene (6 bases). The CDR3 extends over 18 amino acids. V was cut by 6 bases and J by 1 base, with 22 bases left in between. CDR1 and CDR2 from the germline V gene are MNHEY and SVGEGT.

In DNA, the CDR3 is TGTGCCAGCAGTCCCGGGGGCTCCTACGAGCAGTACTTC. Its protein is CASSPGGSYEQYF. The gene calls are TRBV11-2 and TRBJ2-7; tentative D call: TRBD2 (6 bases). The CDR3 length is 13 residues. V was cut by 6 bases and J by 0 bases, with 9 bases left in between. Germline lookup yields CDR1 SGHAT and CDR2 FQNNGV.

V usage is TRBV11-1 and J usage is TRBJ1-2, with a weak D call TRBD1 (6 bases). The V and J ends lost 4 bases and 6 bases respectively, with 15 bases between them. The germline V gene has CDR1 SGHAT and CDR2 FQDESV (reference sequence). The length of the CDR3 is 14 residues. The CDR3 loop reads CASSSGVAGDGYTF. In nucleotides, the CDR3 is TGTGCCAGCAGCTCTGGTGTGGCAGGGGATGGCTACACCTTC.

This clone was counted a few times. The CDR3 DNA reads TGTGCCTGGAGTGCCCTCGGACAGGGAACAGATACGCAGTATTTT. Its translation is CAWSALGQGTDTQYF. This chain connects TRBV30 to TRBJ2-3; 8 bases map to TRBD1. This CDR3 has 15 residues. The germline V gene encodes CDR1 GTSNPN and CDR2 SVGIG (reference sequence). The V segment lost 1 base and the J segment 3 bases; nucleotides outside the gene matches: 6.

This chain uses TRBV11-3 with TRBJ2-7; TRBD2 matches 7 bases. The junction had 6 bases not matched to a gene; V was cut back by 3 bases and J by 1 base. Germline loops: CDR1 SGHNT, CDR2 YENEEA. This CDR3 is 15 amino acids long. CDR3 DNA sequence: TGTGCCAGCAGCTTGACTAGCCTGTTATCCTACGAGCAGTACTTC. Translation gives CASSLTSLLSYEQYF.

The chain joins TRBV5-5 to TRBJ1-6; tentatively, D is TRBD1 (5 bases). The CDR3 length is 15 residues. V was trimmed by 2 bases and J by 1 base, leaving 7 bases between them. Germline CDR1 and CDR2: SGHKS and YYEKEE (reference sequence). CDR3 loop: CASSFRESYNSPLHF. The CDR3 coding sequence is TGTGCCAGCAGCTTCAGGGAATCCTATAATTCACCCCTCCACTTT.

This chain joins TRBV28 and TRBJ1-5; TRBD1 is a possible D gene (6 bases). The CDR3 is 13 amino acids. Germline lookup yields CDR1 MDHEN and CDR2 SYDVKM. With 8 bases removed from V and 4 bases from J, the gap between germline ends came to 12 bases. The CDR3 DNA follows: TGTGCCAGCGCCGGGACACAAAATCAGCCCCAGCATTTT. Amino acids: CASAGTQNQPQHF. The complete variable domain, with remaining parts taken from reference TRBV28 and TRBJ1-5, reads DVKVTQSSRYLVKRTGEKVFLECVQDMDHENMFWYRQDPGLGLRLIYFSYDVKMKEKGDIPEGYSVSREKKERFSLILESASTNQTSMYLCASAGTQNQPQHFGDGTRLSIL.

In its sample, this clone was seen once. The chain combines TRBV27 with TRBJ2-7, with a tentative D call TRBD2 (6 bases). The CDR3 has 12 amino acids. CDR1 and CDR2 from the germline V gene are MNHEY and SMNVEV (reference sequence). The ends were cut back, 6 bases at V and 5 bases at J, with 11 bases in the middle. The CDR3 here is CASSPGVNEQYF. CDR3 in DNA: TGTGCCAGCAGCCCGGGAGTCAACGAGCAGTACTTC.

The CDR3 sequence is CASSIRYGGQGPTNEKLFF. CDR3 nucleotides: TGTGCCAGTAGTATTCGTTATGGGGGACAGGGGCCAACTAATGAAAAACTGTTTTTT. The rearrangement joins TRBV19 to TRBJ1-4; 10 nucleotides line up with TRBD1. The CDR3 has 19 amino acids. Per the germline V gene, CDR1 is LNHDA and CDR2 is SQIVND (reference sequence). Trimming at V came to 3 bases and at J to 0 bases, leaving 10 bases not matched to a gene.

V and J are TRBV19 and TRBJ1-5, with D possibly TRBD1 on 6 matching bases. CDR3 size: 15 residues. CDR1 is LNHDA and CDR2 is SQIVND in the germline V gene (reference sequence). Between the trimmed V and J ends, which lost 3 bases and 6 bases, there was a span of 15 bases. The CDR3 DNA reads TGTGCCAGTAGTATGCGGGGGCCGGGGGGTCAGCCCCAGCATTTT. It is translated as CASSMRGPGGQPQHF.

This sequence joins TRBV10-3 and TRBJ1-4, with TRBD1 matching over 11 bases. J was trimmed by 1 base and V by 0 bases; bases with no gene match: 10. There are 20 residues in the CDR3. Germline-derived CDR1 and CDR2 are ENHRY and SYGVKD. CDR3 coding DNA: TGTGCCATCAGTGAGTCAGGGCCCGGACAGGGGGCCGGAACTAATGAAAAACTGTTTTTT. Its protein product is CAISESGPGQGAGTNEKLFF.

This clone came up once. The chain combines TRBV3-1 (or the pseudogene TRBV3-2) with TRBJ2-1; D ambiguous. V dropped 1 base and J dropped 0 bases, with 7 bases sitting between them. Looked up from germline, CDR1 is LGHDT and CDR2 is YNNKEL (reference sequence). The CDR3 loop spans 15 amino acids. CDR3 DNA sequence: TGTGCCAGCAGCCAAGTGTGGAGCTCCTACAATGAGCAGTTCTTC. Amino acids: CASSQVWSSYNEQFF.

The V and J genes are TRBV27 and TRBJ1-6, with TRBD1 matching over 9 bases. Looked up from germline, CDR1 is MNHEY and CDR2 is SMNVEV (reference sequence). The CDR3 is 16 residues long. J lost 4 bases, V lost 8 bases, and 9 bases had no gene match. Here the CDR3 DNA reads TGTGCCAGCGGTCCACTGGACAGGGGATATAATTCACCCCTCCACTTT. Its protein is CASGPLDRGYNSPLHF.

CDR3 sequence reads: CASSPGAGGAYGYTF. The CDR3 DNA reads TGTGCCAGCTCACCCGGGGCAGGGGGCGCATATGGCTACACCTTC. This chain links TRBV18 with TRBJ1-2; 8 positions agree with TRBD1. The V gene's germline CDR1 is KGHSH and CDR2 LQKENI. V lost 3 bases to trimming and J lost 5 bases; unmatched junction nucleotides: 8. This CDR3 spans 15 amino acids.

The chain has TRBV5-1 and TRBJ2-7, with TRBD1 identical over 10 bases. This CDR3 region has 15 residues. The V gene end was trimmed by 3 bases and the J gene end by 6 bases; junction bases not matched to a gene: 9. Germline V gives CDR1 SGHRS, CDR2 YFSETQ. This chain's CDR3 is CASSWGQGLETEQYF. The CDR3 DNA is TGCGCCAGCAGCTGGGGACAGGGGTTGGAGACCGAGCAGTACTTC. The variable domain in full, with the rest retrieved from reference TRBV5-1 and TRBJ2-7, is KAGVTQTPRYLIKTRGQQVTLSCSPISGHRSVSWYQQTPGQGLQFLFEYFSETQRNKGNFPGRFSGRQFSNSRSEMNVSTLELGDSALYLCASSWGQGLETEQYFGPGTRLTVT.

The genes are TRBV6-5 and TRBJ1-1; the match to TRBD1 covers 7 bases. From germline, CDR1 is MNHEY and CDR2 SVGAGI. The CDR3 is made up of 14 amino acids. The V gene end was trimmed by 2 bases and the J gene end by 5 bases; junction bases not matched to a gene: 5. The CDR3 reads CASSYVGGRTEAFF. DNA of the CDR3: TGTGCCAGCAGTTACGTAGGGGGCAGGACTGAAGCTTTCTTT.

The V and J genes are TRBV27 and TRBJ1-1, with a possible D match to TRBD1 (6 bases). Trimming removed 3 bases at V and 0 bases at J, with 26 bases between. This CDR3 contains 20 residues. Germline loops: CDR1 MNHEY, CDR2 SMNVEV (reference sequence). CDR3 in DNA: TGTGCCAGCAGTTTTGGGCGCGGGGGCCTGAGGGACGGCATGAACACTGAAGCTTTCTTT. Translated: CASSFGRGGLRDGMNTEAFF.

This clone was recorded once. The V and J genes are TRBV6-2 or TRBV6-3 and TRBJ1-1, with TRBD1 as a possible D gene (6 bases). The CDR3 runs 15 residues. V was trimmed by 5 bases and J by 13 bases, leaving 26 bases between them. The germline CDR1 and CDR2 sequences are MNHEY and SVGEGT. In DNA, the CDR3 is TGTGCCAGCAGTCCCCCTCCAGGGACACCCTCCCGAGATTTCTTT. Its translation is CASSPPPGTPSRDFF.

The rearrangement links TRBV28 to TRBJ2-2; D possibly corresponds to TRBD2 (5 bases). The CDR3 has 16 amino acids. Per germline, CDR1 MDHEN and CDR2 SYDVKM. Trimming cost V 5 bases and J 5 bases, with 18 bases left between them. The DNA of the CDR3 is TGTGCCAGCAGTCGACGACTATCCCCGGCGACCGGGGAGCTGTTTTTT. It encodes CASSRRLSPATGELFF.

Regarding this clone: The same CDR3 arises from other DNA sequences in this sample as well. V is TRBV7-3 and J is TRBJ2-5, with 15 bases fitting TRBD2. V shed 0 bases and J 4 bases; nucleotides not matched to a gene: 0. The CDR3 covers 16 residues. Germline V gives CDR1 SGHTA, CDR2 FQGTGA. Written as DNA, the CDR3 is TGTGCCAGCAGCTTAACGGGACTAGCGGGAGGAGAGACCCAGTACTTC. Its protein product is CASSLTGLAGGETQYF.

This sequence joins TRBV27 and TRBJ1-2, with D maybe TRBD1 (6 bases). V lost 3 bases and J lost 6, with 17 bases in between. From germline, CDR1 is MNHEY and CDR2 SMNVEV (reference sequence). The CDR3 is 15 amino acids. CDR3 DNA: TGTGCCAGCAGTTTCGGTTCAGGGGTAGAAGATGGCTACACCTTC. Its protein product is CASSFGSGVEDGYTF.